This T cell receptor (beta chain) was sequenced for a study of shared clonotypes between healthy human individuals. Generated by immunoSEQ multiplex PCR, the TCRdb table keeps only in-frame clones and is missing some. The sample records about 1 million clones, about 75% being singletons. This clone was seen ten or more times. V dropped 6 bases and J dropped 7; count of bases not matched to a gene: 10. The CDR3 length is 15 residues. Germline V gene lookup returns CDR1 SNHLY and CDR2 FYNNEI. The chain has TRBV2 and TRBJ2-1; TRBD1 matches 9 bases. This clonotype was obtained from a man younger than 30 in good health. Source material: memory CD4+ T cells sorted from blood. The subset was: CD45RA-negative fraction. CDR3 sequence reads: CASRLRDRELNEQFF. As DNA, the CDR3 is TGTGCCAGCAGGCTCCGGGACAGGGAATTAAATGAGCAGTTCTTC.